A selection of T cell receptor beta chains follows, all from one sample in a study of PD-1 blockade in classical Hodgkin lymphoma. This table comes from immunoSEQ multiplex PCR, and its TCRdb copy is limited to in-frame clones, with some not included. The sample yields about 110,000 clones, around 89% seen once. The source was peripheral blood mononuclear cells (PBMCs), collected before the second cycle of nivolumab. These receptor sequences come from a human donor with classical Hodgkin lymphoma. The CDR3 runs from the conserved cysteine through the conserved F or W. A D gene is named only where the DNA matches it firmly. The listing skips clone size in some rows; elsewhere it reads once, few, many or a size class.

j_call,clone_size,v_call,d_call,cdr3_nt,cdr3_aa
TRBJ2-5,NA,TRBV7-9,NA,TGTGCCAGCAGCACAGGGACCGTCGTAGAGACCCAGTACTTC,CASSTGTVVETQYF
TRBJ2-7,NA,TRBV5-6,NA,TGTGCCAGCAGCTTTCCACACTCTCTGGACGAGCAGTACTTC,CASSFPHSLDEQYF
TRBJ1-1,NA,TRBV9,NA,TGTGCCAGCAGCGTAGGAAGGGGAAGTCCAAATGGAGCTTTCTTT,CASSVGRGSPNGAFF
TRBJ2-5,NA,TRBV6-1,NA,TGTGCCAGCAGTGGGGGCCGCGGAATTAAAAAAGAGACCCAGTACTTC,CASSGGRGIKKETQYF
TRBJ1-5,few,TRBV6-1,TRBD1,TGTGCCACGGGCGGCGACAGGGGACGAAGTCAGCCCCAGCATTTT,CATGGDRGRSQPQHF
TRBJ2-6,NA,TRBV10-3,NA,TGTGCCATCTCAAGTGGAGGGGTAAATCCCAACGTCCTGACTTTC,CAISSGGVNPNVLTF
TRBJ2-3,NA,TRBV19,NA,TGTGCCAGTAGGGCGACAGCCGCTAGCACAGATACGCAGTATTTT,CASRATAASTDTQYF
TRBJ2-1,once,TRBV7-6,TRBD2,TGTGCCAACAGCTTAGAGGCTAGCGGGAGTCAGTACAATGAGCAGTTCTTC,CANSLEASGSQYNEQFF
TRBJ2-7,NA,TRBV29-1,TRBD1,TGCAGCGGGAGGGACGGGACAGGGCAGTACTTC,CSGRDGTGQYF
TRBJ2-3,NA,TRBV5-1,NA,TGCGCCAGCAGCATGGCCCTAGACAGCACAGATACGCAGTATTTT,CASSMALDSTDTQYF
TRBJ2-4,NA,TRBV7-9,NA,TGTGCCAGCAGCTTCCCCCCAGGGGGGAGCGAAAACATTCAGTACTTC,CASSFPPGGSENIQYF
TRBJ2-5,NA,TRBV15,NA,TGTGCCACCAGCAGAGATAAGGGGCCCCAAGAGACCCAGTACTTC,CATSRDKGPQETQYF
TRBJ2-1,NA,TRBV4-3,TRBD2,TGCGCCAGCAGCCAAGATAAGTCTTACTCCCGGGGGGAATACTATGAGCAGTTCTTC,CASSQDKSYSRGEYYEQFF
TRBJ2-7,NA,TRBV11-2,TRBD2,TGTGCCAGCAGCTTAGATTGGGGGAGGGCCATCGAGCAGTACTTC,CASSLDWGRAIEQYF
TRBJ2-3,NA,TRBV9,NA,TGTGCCAGCAGCCCCGGGCTGACTGTGGAGACAGATACGCAGTATTTT,CASSPGLTVETDTQYF
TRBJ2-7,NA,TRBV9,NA,TGTGCCAGCAGCACCAGCTCCCCCGCACCCGAGCAGTACTTC,CASSTSSPAPEQYF
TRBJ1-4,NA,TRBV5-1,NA,TGCGCCAGCAGCGGGGGAGGAGGTGCTGAAAAACTGTTTTTT,CASSGGGGAEKLFF
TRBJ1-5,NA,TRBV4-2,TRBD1,TGTGCCAGCAGCCAAGAGCGAGACAGGGACAATCAGCCCCAGCATTTT,CASSQERDRDNQPQHF
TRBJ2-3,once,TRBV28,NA,TGTGCCAGCAGGGATGTGGGAGATACGCAGTATTTT,CASRDVGDTQYF
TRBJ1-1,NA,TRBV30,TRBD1,TGTGCCTGGAGTAAGGGACAGGGGGACACTGAAGCTTTCTTT,CAWSKGQGDTEAFF
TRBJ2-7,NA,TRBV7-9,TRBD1,TGTGCCAGCAGCCCGATGACAGGGGGTCCCTACGAGCAGTACTTC,CASSPMTGGPYEQYF
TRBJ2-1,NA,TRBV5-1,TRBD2,TGCGCCAGCAGCAGGAGAAGCGGGAGGGGATACAATGAGCAGTTCTTC,CASSRRSGRGYNEQFF
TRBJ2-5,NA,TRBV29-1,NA,TGCAGCGTTGCCAGGGGGGGACAAGAGACCCAGTACTTC,CSVARGGQETQYF
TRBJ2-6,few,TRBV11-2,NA,TGTGCCAGCGGGGCCAACGTCCTGACTTTC,CASGANVLTF
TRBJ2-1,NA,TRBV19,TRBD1,TGTGCCAGTAGTATCGTGTGGGACAGGGGTCTGGCTGAGCAGTTCTTC,CASSIVWDRGLAEQFF
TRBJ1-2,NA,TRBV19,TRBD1,TGTGCCAGTAGTCCCTGGACAGGGGTGAACTATGGCTACACCTTC,CASSPWTGVNYGYTF
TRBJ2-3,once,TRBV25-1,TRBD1,TGTGCCAGCAGTGTTCAGGGGGCTACAGATACGCAGTATTTT,CASSVQGATDTQYF
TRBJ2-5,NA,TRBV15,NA,TGTGCCACCAGCAGAGGACGGGAAGAGACCCAGTACTTC,CATSRGREETQYF
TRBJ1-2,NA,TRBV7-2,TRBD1,TGTGCCAGCAGCCAGGGACAGGGAGGTGGCTATGGCTACACCTTC,CASSQGQGGGYGYTF